This is a list of T cell receptor beta chains from one sample in a study of Tregs in tolerant kidney transplant recipients. This table comes from immunoSEQ multiplex PCR, and its TCRdb copy is limited to in-frame clones, with some not included. The sample consists of about 15,000 clones, about four fifths of them appearing once. The sample consisted of Tregs from blood, taken before the transplant. These receptors were obtained from a human donor who received a combined kidney and bone marrow transplant. Both conserved end residues are part of each CDR3. The D gene is left open where the match is weak.

D gene,V gene,J gene,CDR3 protein
NA,TRBV2,TRBJ2-1,CASSAPRSEPSYNEQFF
TRBD2,TRBV6-5,TRBJ2-1,CASSPGTSLDEQFF
TRBD2,TRBV7-8,TRBJ2-1,CASSLVRTSGSPIRYNEQFF
TRBD2,TRBV5-1,TRBJ2-5,CASSPTTSLQETQYF
TRBD2,TRBV4-2,TRBJ2-7,CASSQDLGIAGWNSYEQYF
NA,TRBV6-5,TRBJ1-2,CASSPGTRPYTF
NA,TRBV5-1,TRBJ2-3,CASSLAPGDTDTQYF
TRBD2,TRBV27,TRBJ2-1,CASGTSGRYEQFF
NA,TRBV6-1,TRBJ1-5,CASSAWRGRGNQPQHF
NA,TRBV5-1,TRBJ2-7,CASSSTYEQYF
NA,TRBV5-6,TRBJ2-3,CASSFTGQHDTQYF
NA,TRBV7-9,TRBJ2-2,CASSLAAFTGELFF
TRBD1,TRBV5-1,TRBJ1-1,CASSLGTGNTEAFF
NA,TRBV2,TRBJ2-3,CASSEQGSPDTQYF
TRBD1,TRBV7-9,TRBJ1-1,CASSLGQGGWTEAFF
NA,TRBV6-5,TRBJ2-1,CASSYHPLAIEQFF
TRBD1,TRBV18,TRBJ1-3,CASSPNHGQGPGNTIYF
TRBD2,TRBV10-3,TRBJ2-6,CAISESPAGAAGANVLTF
TRBD2,TRBV11-3,TRBJ2-7,CASSLIREGRYF
TRBD2,TRBV18,TRBJ2-5,CASSLTPLLAGGFQETQYF
NA,TRBV11-2,TRBJ1-1,CASSLGHGWNTEAFF
TRBD1,TRBV6-5,TRBJ2-1,CASSYSYRGEQFF
NA,TRBV2,TRBJ2-1,CASIRGLRNNEQFF
TRBD2,TRBV7-8,TRBJ2-2,CASSSYSGLAASGELFF
TRBD2,TRBV7-2,TRBJ2-1,CASTLPWGSGGNEQFF
TRBD2,TRBV2,TRBJ2-1,CASRKSGTTNEQFF
NA,TRBV27,TRBJ1-1,CAPHEPGTEAFF
NA,TRBV12-5,TRBJ1-2,CASGFQGYGYTF
NA,TRBV19,TRBJ2-7,CASSIGAGANSYEQYF
NA,TRBV6-1,TRBJ2-1,CASSSLSVLYNEQFF
NA,TRBV20-1,TRBJ1-1,CSARSGSEAFF
TRBD2,TRBV10-2,TRBJ2-1,CASTLAGGSEQFF
NA,TRBV5-1,TRBJ1-2,CASSLQWEGGYTF
NA,TRBV27,TRBJ1-3,CASSPDAFGNTIYF
NA,TRBV5-1,TRBJ2-3,CASSFLGGRSTDTQYF
NA,TRBV4-1,TRBJ1-1,CASSQESWGPEAFF
TRBD2,TRBV2,TRBJ2-2,CASGGGRVGTGELFF
NA,TRBV30,TRBJ2-1,CAWKGTYNEQFF
NA,TRBV6-1,TRBJ1-1,CASSEERGFEAFF
NA,TRBV2,TRBJ1-6,CASKGDPNSPLHF
TRBD2,TRBV6-6,TRBJ2-5,CASRGPGLADQETQYF
TRBD1,TRBV25-1,TRBJ1-2,CASSGLDRGRGGYTF